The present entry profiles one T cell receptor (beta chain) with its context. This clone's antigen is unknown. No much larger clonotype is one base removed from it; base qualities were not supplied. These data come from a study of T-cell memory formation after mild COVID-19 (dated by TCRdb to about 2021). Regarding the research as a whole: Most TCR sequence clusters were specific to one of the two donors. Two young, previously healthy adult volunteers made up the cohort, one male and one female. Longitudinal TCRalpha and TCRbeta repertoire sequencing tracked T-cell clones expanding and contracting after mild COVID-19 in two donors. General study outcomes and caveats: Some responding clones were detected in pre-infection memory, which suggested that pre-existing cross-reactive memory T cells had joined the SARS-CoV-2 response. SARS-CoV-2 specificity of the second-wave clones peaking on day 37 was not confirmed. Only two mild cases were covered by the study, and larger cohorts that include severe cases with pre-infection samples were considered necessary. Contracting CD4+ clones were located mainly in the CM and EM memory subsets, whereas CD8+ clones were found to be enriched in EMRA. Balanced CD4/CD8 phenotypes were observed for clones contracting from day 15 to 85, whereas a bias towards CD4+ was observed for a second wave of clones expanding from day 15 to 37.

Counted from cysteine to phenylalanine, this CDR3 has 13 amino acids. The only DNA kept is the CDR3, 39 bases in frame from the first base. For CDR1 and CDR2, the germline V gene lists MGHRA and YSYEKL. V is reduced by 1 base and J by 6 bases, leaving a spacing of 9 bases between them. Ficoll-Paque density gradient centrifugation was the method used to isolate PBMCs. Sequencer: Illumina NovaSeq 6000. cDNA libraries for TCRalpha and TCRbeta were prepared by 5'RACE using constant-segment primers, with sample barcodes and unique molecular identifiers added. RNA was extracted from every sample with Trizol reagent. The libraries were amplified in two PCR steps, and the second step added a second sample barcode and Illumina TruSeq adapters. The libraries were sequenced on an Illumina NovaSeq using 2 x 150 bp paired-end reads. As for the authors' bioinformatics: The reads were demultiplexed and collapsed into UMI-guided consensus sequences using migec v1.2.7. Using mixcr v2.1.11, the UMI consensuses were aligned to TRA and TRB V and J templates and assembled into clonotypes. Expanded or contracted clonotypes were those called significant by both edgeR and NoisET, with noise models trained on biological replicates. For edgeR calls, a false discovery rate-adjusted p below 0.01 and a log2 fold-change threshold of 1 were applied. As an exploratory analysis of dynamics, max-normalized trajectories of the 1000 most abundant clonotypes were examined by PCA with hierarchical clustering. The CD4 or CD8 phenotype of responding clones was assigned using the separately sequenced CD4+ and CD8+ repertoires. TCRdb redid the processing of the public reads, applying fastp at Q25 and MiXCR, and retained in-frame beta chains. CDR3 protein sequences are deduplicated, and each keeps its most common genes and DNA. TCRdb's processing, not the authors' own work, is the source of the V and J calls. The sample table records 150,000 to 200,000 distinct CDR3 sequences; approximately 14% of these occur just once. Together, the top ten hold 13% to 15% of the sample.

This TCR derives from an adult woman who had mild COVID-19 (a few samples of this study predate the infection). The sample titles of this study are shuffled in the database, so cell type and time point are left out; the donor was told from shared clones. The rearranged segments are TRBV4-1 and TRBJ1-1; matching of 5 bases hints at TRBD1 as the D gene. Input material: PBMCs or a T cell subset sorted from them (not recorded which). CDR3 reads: CASSQGRGSEAFF. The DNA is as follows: TGCGCCAGCAGCCAAGGACGGGGCTCTGAAGCTTTCTTT.